Below are 3 T cell receptor beta chains sequenced from a single sample in a study of shared clonotypes between healthy human individuals (dated by TCRdb to 2020 to 2022). The library relied on the immunoSEQ multiplex PCR assay. The immuneACCESS repertoire file appears here via TCRdb, limited to in-frame rearrangements. These files lack a portion of the clones; in checked studies, under half of the deficit traces to unresolved V genes, and the cause of the others is not known. For this sample there are 2 million to 2.5 million clones; approximately 95% appear just once. The top ten clones comprise 0.3% to 0.4% of the sample. The specimen was naive CD4+ T cells from PBMCs. The cell subset or site tag for this specimen amounts to: CD45RA+ positively selected. The receptors were sampled from a man between 18 and 35 years old in good health. Some clones in this sample may be carry-over from other donors' samples.

The rearrangement links TRBV5-1 to TRBJ2-5; tentative D call: TRBD2 (5 bases). This CDR3 contains 14 residues. Between the trimmed V and J ends, which lost 3 bases and 1 base, there was a span of 10 bases. Germline V gene sequence: CDR1 SGHRS, CDR2 YFSETQ. CDR3 sequence (DNA): TGCGCCAGCAGCTCGGACGGGATCCAAGAGACCCAGTACTTC. It translates to CASSSDGIQETQYF.

The chain uses TRBV7-8 and TRBJ2-5; TRBD2 agrees at 9 bases. This CDR3 is 15 amino acids long. Germline V gene sequence: CDR1 SGHVS, CDR2 FQNEAQ. V trimming: 2 bases; J trimming: 4 bases; junction bases outside the gene matches: 5. As DNA, the CDR3 is TGTGCCAGCAGCTTACTAGGGCGGGAGGGAGAGACCCAGTACTTC. Protein: CASSLLGREGETQYF.

The V call is TRBV21-1, the J call TRBJ1-5. TRBV21-1 constitutes a pseudogene. The CDR3 loop spans 16 amino acids. DNA of the CDR3: TGTGCCAGCAGCAAAGTAGAAGGCAGCCCCAATCAGCCCCAGCATTTT. Its translation: CASSKVEGSPNQPQHF.